This T cell receptor beta chain was retrieved from a study of T cell responses to AZD1222 COVID-19 vaccine. Study-level background: Second doses were pooled across both intervals (about 4 or about 12 weeks).

Germline V gene sequence: CDR1 SGHVS, CDR2 FQNEAQ. Trimming stripped 1 base from V and 0 bases from J, with 10 bases between. The CDR3 length is 16 residues. Whole-study results and caveats: At baseline, seropositivity was found in only a handful of AZD1222 recipients.

Comment on this clone: As yet, its antigen is unknown.

Libraries were prepared by immunoSEQ multiplex PCR; TCRdb keeps only in-frame clonotypes and omits some of them. The sample shows about 130,000 clones, around 94% of them seen only once. The rearrangement links TRBV7-8 to TRBJ2-1, with D possibly being TRBD1 (6 bases). Here the sequenced sample was peripheral blood, taken on day 0 of AZD1222 vaccination. The receptor comes from an adult in good health. The CDR3 here is CASSLVRGSSYNEQFF. In DNA, the CDR3 is TGTGCCAGCAGCTTAGTCAGGGGAAGCTCCTACAATGAGCAGTTCTTC.